This T cell receptor beta chain originates from a study of blood T cell repertoires in COVID-19. Repertoires were generated with immunoSEQ multiplex PCR, while TCRdb's copy carries only in-frame clones and drops some. The data hold about 300,000 clones, with over 85% observed a single time. The CDR3 sequence is 14 residues long. The V end was cut by 8 bases, the J end by 6 bases, with 19 bases between. The V gene's germline CDR1 is GTSNPN and CDR2 SVGIG (reference sequence). This sequence joins TRBV30 and TRBJ2-2; D remains unclear. Sample: peripheral blood. This clonotype was obtained from a woman in her twenties or thirties with COVID-19, enrolled during active disease. For the CDR3, the DNA is TGTGCCGGGAATTCAAGACTCTTTCCCGGGGAGCTGTTTTTT. It translates to CAGNSRLFPGELFF.